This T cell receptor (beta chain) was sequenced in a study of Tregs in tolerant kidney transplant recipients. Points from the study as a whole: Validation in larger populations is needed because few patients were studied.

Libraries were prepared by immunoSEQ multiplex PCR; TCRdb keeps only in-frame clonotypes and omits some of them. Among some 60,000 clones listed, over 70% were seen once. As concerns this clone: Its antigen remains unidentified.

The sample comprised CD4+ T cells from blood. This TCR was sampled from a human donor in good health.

The CDR3 reads CASSSLAGDTEAFF. The CDR3 region has the DNA TGTGCCAGCAGCTCACTCGCGGGTGACACTGAAGCTTTCTTT. The chain employs TRBV5-6 and TRBJ1-1; no definite D call. Germline assignment: CDR1 SGHDT and CDR2 YYEEEE. The CDR3 has 14 residues. V was pared by 3 bases and J by 3 bases, with 12 bases between.